The T cell receptor (beta chain) under discussion was sequenced for a study of CD8+ T cells in alopecia areata. Study summary: Tofacitinib dosing lasted 6 to 18 months, which was then followed by 6 months off drug. Findings of the study overall: Persistence of many expanded lesional clones was seen in scalp and blood during tofacitinib. With patients, TCR sharing proved less clear than in mice, a difference possibly related to HLA.

Trimming pared 3 bases from V and 6 bases from J, leaving 13 bases between. This CDR3 comprises 13 residues. Germline CDR1 SQVTM, CDR2 ANQGSEA. The treatment is: oral pan-JAK inhibitor, 5-10 mg twice daily. The investigators collected lesional scalp punch biopsies and peripheral blood from alopecia areata patients. In this sample, this clone turned up a few times. Its target is not known. RNA, once extracted, was reverse transcribed into cDNA for use as the sequencing template. TCRdb's table, derived via immunoSEQ multiplex PCR, lists solely in-frame clones and lacks some. This table has more than 200,000 clones, 64% appearing once.

The receptor was derived from a human donor with alopecia areata. The material sequenced was CD4+ T cells sorted from blood, taken at week 4, from a patient treated with tofacitinib. The chain uses TRBV29-1 and TRBJ2-3; D is unresolved. The CDR3 bases are TGCAGCGTTGACCCTAGTAAATCGGATACGCAGTATTTT. Encoded protein: CSVDPSKSDTQYF.